Listed below are T cell receptor beta chains from one sample, sequenced in a study of T cell responses to AZD1222 COVID-19 vaccine. This table comes from immunoSEQ multiplex PCR, and its TCRdb copy is limited to in-frame clones, with some not included. The data show about 120,000 clones, roughly nine tenths seen once. The sequencing here drew on peripheral blood, taken on day 0 of AZD1222 vaccination. Receptor source: an adult in good health. Both conserved end residues are part of each CDR3. Fields, in order: CDR3 protein, CDR3 DNA, clone size, J gene, D gene, V gene. D genes are given only for firm matches. Clone size is given for some rows only: seen once, a few or many times, or a class if the clone is expanded.

CASSPGTEANYGYTF,TGTGCCAGCTCACCAGGAACAGAAGCTAACTATGGCTACACCTTC,-,TRBJ1-2,-,TRBV18
CSVSEGGFYEQYF,TGCAGCGTTTCGGAGGGGGGATTCTACGAGCAGTACTTC,-,TRBJ2-7,-,TRBV29-1
CASSPTGSNQPQHF,TGTGCCAGCAGCCCGACGGGGAGCAATCAGCCCCAGCATTTT,-,TRBJ1-5,-,TRBV7-2
CASSPGPIPPPGDEKLFF,TGTGCCAGCAGTCCGGGACCGATACCTCCCCCTGGGGATGAAAAACTGTTTTTT,-,TRBJ1-4,-,TRBV28
CASSLYPRRGQYF,TGTGCCAGCAGTTTATACCCTCGGCGGGGTCAGTACTTC,-,TRBJ2-4,-,TRBV27
CASSPTGGLSDTGELFF,TGTGCCAGCAGCCCAACCGGGGGACTCTCGGACACCGGGGAGCTGTTTTTT,-,TRBJ2-2,-,TRBV7-9
CASSLERSQWPAYNEQFF,TGTGCCAGCAGTCTCGAGCGATCCCAGTGGCCAGCCTACAATGAGCAGTTCTTC,-,TRBJ2-1,-,TRBV27
CASSLRGGYTF,TGTGCCAGCAGCCTCAGGGGCGGCTACACCTTC,-,TRBJ1-2,-,TRBV5-6
CAWSPSRTSEAGELFF,TGTGCCTGGAGTCCTTCTAGGACTAGCGAAGCCGGGGAGCTGTTTTTT,few,TRBJ2-2,TRBD2,TRBV30
CSVGTSGSSETQYF,TGCAGCGTTGGTACTAGCGGGAGCTCTGAGACCCAGTACTTC,-,TRBJ2-5,TRBD2,TRBV29-1
CASSIVMGQGALALHF,TGTGCCAGTAGTATAGTTATGGGACAGGGGGCTTTGGCCCTCCACTTT,-,TRBJ1-6,TRBD1,TRBV19
CASRGRTSNQPQHF,TGTGCCAGTAGAGGCAGGACAAGCAATCAGCCCCAGCATTTT,-,TRBJ1-5,-,TRBV19
CASRRGFGDTGELFF,TGTGCCAGCCGGCGGGGATTTGGGGACACCGGGGAGCTGTTTTTT,-,TRBJ2-2,-,TRBV7-9
CAWGHLNWGYGYTF,TGTGCCTGGGGACATTTAAATTGGGGGTATGGCTACACCTTC,-,TRBJ1-2,-,TRBV30
CASSVGTGDNYGYTF,TGTGCCAGCAGCGTCGGGACAGGGGATAACTATGGCTACACCTTC,once,TRBJ1-2,TRBD1,TRBV9
CASSQVTGRGTEAFF,TGTGCCAGCAGCCAAGTTACAGGGCGAGGCACTGAAGCTTTCTTT,-,TRBJ1-1,-,TRBV14
CASSVAYGYTF,TGTGCCAGCAGCGTGGCCTATGGCTACACCTTC,-,TRBJ1-2,-,TRBV9
CASTRTGISYEQYF,TGTGCCAGCACCCGGACAGGGATCAGCTACGAGCAGTACTTC,few,TRBJ2-7,TRBD1,TRBV2
CASSAIRTGWAEAFF,TGTGCCAGCAGCGCTATCAGGACCGGTTGGGCTGAAGCTTTCTTT,-,TRBJ1-1,-,TRBV3-1/TRBV3-2
CASSLTGDGNTIYF,TGTGCCAGCAGCCTGACTGGAGATGGAAACACCATATATTTT,-,TRBJ1-3,-,TRBV5-6
CASSVDRGPYGYTF,TGTGCCAGCAGTGTGGACAGGGGGCCCTATGGCTACACCTTC,once,TRBJ1-2,TRBD1,TRBV6-4
CASGPDRGNQPQHF,TGTGCTAGTGGTCCGGACAGGGGCAATCAGCCCCAGCATTTT,-,TRBJ1-5,TRBD1,TRBV12-5
CASSIGAVLDGYTF,TGTGCCAGTAGTATTGGAGCAGTCCTAGATGGCTACACCTTC,once,TRBJ1-2,-,TRBV19
CASSRRGRGGANTGELFF,TGTGCCAGCAGCCGGAGGGGACGCGGCGGCGCGAACACCGGGGAGCTGTTTTTT,once,TRBJ2-2,-,TRBV3-1/TRBV3-2
CASSFFGGATEAFF,TGTGCCAGCAGTTTTTTCGGGGGAGCCACTGAAGCTTTCTTT,-,TRBJ1-1,-,TRBV6-5
CASTLKRFGTYEQYF,TGTGCCAGCACCCTGAAGAGGTTTGGAACCTACGAGCAGTACTTC,-,TRBJ2-7,-,TRBV3-1/TRBV3-2
CATGFGSFTSVPPLGGDSYEQYF,-,-,TRBJ2-7,-,TRBV24-1
CASSTTGVKRGTEAFF,TGTGCCAGTAGTACTACAGGGGTTAAACGGGGAACTGAAGCTTTCTTT,-,TRBJ1-1,TRBD1,TRBV19
CASRKGQRREKLFF,TGTGCCAGCAGGAAGGGACAGAGACGTGAAAAACTGTTTTTT,-,TRBJ1-4,TRBD1,TRBV6-5
CASSIGWMYQPQHF,TGTGCCAGTAGTATAGGCTGGATGTATCAGCCCCAGCATTTT,-,TRBJ1-5,-,TRBV19
CATSDGLGISDTQYF,TGTGCCACCAGTGATGGGCTAGGGATTAGCGATACGCAGTATTTT,once,TRBJ2-3,-,TRBV24-1
CASSIRRAANTGELFF,TGTGCCAGTAGTATACGGCGGGCGGCGAACACCGGGGAGCTGTTTTTT,-,TRBJ2-2,-,TRBV19
CASSLRLPRAEETQYF,TGTGCCAGCAGTTTACGGCTTCCGAGGGCGGAAGAGACCCAGTACTTC,-,TRBJ2-5,-,TRBV27
CASSFQINEKLFF,TGTGCCAGCAGTTTTCAGATCAATGAAAAACTGTTTTTT,-,TRBJ1-4,-,TRBV28
CSAVAYGYTF,TGCAGTGCTGTCGCCTACGGCTACACCTTC,-,TRBJ1-2,-,TRBV20-1
CASSVGWAGGSPYGYTF,TGTGCCAGCAGCGTAGGATGGGCGGGGGGTTCCCCCTATGGCTACACCTTC,-,TRBJ1-2,-,TRBV9
CASSGDLANVLTF,TGTGCCAGCTCGGGGGATCTAGCCAACGTCCTGACTTTC,-,TRBJ2-6,-,TRBV18
CASSVAPGAGGVEQYF,TGTGCCAGCAGCGTCGCCCCCGGGGCAGGGGGGGTCGAGCAGTACTTC,once,TRBJ2-7,-,TRBV9
CASSYQGGAEAFF,TGTGCCAGCAGTTACCAAGGGGGGGCTGAAGCTTTCTTT,-,TRBJ1-1,-,TRBV6-5
CASSLRAEGVSGYTF,TGTGCCAGCAGCTTAAGGGCTGAGGGGGTTAGTGGCTACACCTTC,-,TRBJ1-2,-,TRBV7-2
CASSLARGRDSPLHF,TGTGCCAGCAGCTTAGCGCGGGGTAGGGATTCACCCCTCCACTTT,once,TRBJ1-6,-,TRBV7-2
CASSVSQGAIYGYTF,TGTGCCAGTAGTGTCTCCCAGGGGGCCATCTATGGCTACACCTTC,-,TRBJ1-2,TRBD1,TRBV19
CATKRGVNYGYTF,TGTGCCACGAAAAGGGGCGTCAACTATGGCTACACCTTC,-,TRBJ1-2,-,TRBV27
CASSARMGVNTEAFF,TGTGCCAGCAGTGCGCGGATGGGTGTGAACACTGAAGCTTTCTTT,-,TRBJ1-1,-,TRBV25-1
CASSLQGYEQYF,TGTGCCAGCAGCCTACAGGGATACGAGCAGTACTTC,-,TRBJ2-7,-,TRBV11-2
CASSSPRDRGRETQYF,TGTGCCAGCAGCTCCCCCCGGGACAGGGGGCGGGAGACCCAGTACTTC,-,TRBJ2-5,TRBD1,TRBV7-8
CASSLMGVINEQFF,TGTGCCAGCAGCTTAATGGGGGTGATCAATGAGCAGTTCTTC,-,TRBJ2-1,-,TRBV7-9
CASSLLTGSQETQYF,TGTGCCAGCAGCCTCTTGACAGGGAGCCAAGAGACCCAGTACTTC,-,TRBJ2-5,TRBD1,TRBV3-1/TRBV3-2
CASSQDENQPQHF,TGTGCCAGCAGCCAAGATGAGAATCAGCCCCAGCATTTT,-,TRBJ1-5,-,TRBV14
CASSYTGFGNYGYTF,TGCGCCAGCAGTTATACAGGTTTCGGAAACTATGGCTACACCTTC,-,TRBJ1-2,-,TRBV5-1
CASSVLNQPQHF,TGTGCCAGCAGTGTTCTGAATCAGCCCCAGCATTTT,-,TRBJ1-5,-,TRBV12-3/TRBV12-4